A single sample gave rise to the 10 T cell receptor beta chains below, sequenced in a study of response to subunit inactivated influenza vaccine. Each CDR3 protein gets one entry after TCRdb re-called the RT-PCR reads with MiXCR. Of about 520,000 distinct CDR3 sequences in the sample, approximately 7.8% were seen once. The input for sequencing was PBMCs from blood, taken around 25 months after vaccination. The receptors come from a man aged 50-75 years who received an inactivated influenza vaccine.

This clonotype was observed a few times. This chain joins TRBV14 and TRBJ2-1, with D tentatively TRBD1 or TRBD2 (5 bases each). The CDR3 is 15 residues long. Germline V gene sequence: CDR1 SGHDN, CDR2 FVKESK. The V gene lost 4 bases and the J gene lost 6 bases, with 16 bases spanning the gap. As DNA, the CDR3 is TGTGCCAGCAGCCCCCTCCTCCAGGGAGTCAATGAGCAGTTCTTC. It specifies CASSPLLQGVNEQFF.

The chain carries TRBV2 and TRBJ1-5; no reliable D call. Germline loops: CDR1 SNHLY, CDR2 FYNNEI. Between the trimmed V and J ends, which lost 10 bases and 4 bases, there was a span of 5 bases. The CDR3 contains 10 residues. Here the CDR3 DNA reads TGTGCCACTGGGAATCAGCCCCAGCATTTT. It translates to CATGNQPQHF.

The chain combines TRBV5-4 with TRBJ2-3; the D gene is possibly TRBD1 (6 bases). V gave up 6 bases and J gave up 0 bases, with 14 bases separating them. Germline-derived CDR1 and CDR2 are SGHNT and YYREEE (reference sequence). The CDR3 consists of 15 residues. The CDR3 DNA is TGTGCCAGCACCGCCTCCGGGACAAGCACAGATACGCAGTATTTT. Translating gives CASTASGTSTDTQYF. Together with reference TRBV5-4 and TRBJ2-3, the CDR3 gives the full variable domain: ETGVTQSPTHLIKTRGQQVTLRCSSQSGHNTVSWYQQALGQGPQFIFQYYREEENGRGNFPPRFSGLQFPNYSSELNVNALELDDSALYLCASTASGTSTDTQYFGPGTRLTVL.

This clonotype was counted between two and nine times. V usage is TRBV5-1 and J usage is TRBJ2-3, with TRBD1 matching over 7 bases. Looked up from germline, CDR1 is SGHRS and CDR2 is YFSETQ. The CDR3 length is 12 residues. Trimming cost V 2 bases and J 10 bases; bases outside gene matches: 4. CDR3 sequence (DNA): TGCGCCAGCAGCTTAGAAGACAGGGCGCAGTATTTT. As protein: CASSLEDRAQYF.

V is TRBV20-1 and J is TRBJ2-1; no clear D gene. V was cut by 1 base and J by 3 bases, with 10 bases left in between. The CDR3 spans 14 residues. Germline V lookup: CDR1 DFQATT, CDR2 SNEGSKA (reference sequence). As DNA, the CDR3 is TGCAGTGCTAGAGCCATGGACCACTACAATGAGCAGTTCTTC. Translated: CSARAMDHYNEQFF.

This chain connects TRBV6-2 or TRBV6-3 to TRBJ2-1; 7 bases agree with TRBD1. V lost 8 bases and J lost 6; bases outside the gene matches: 7. The CDR3 runs to 13 residues. Germline V gene sequence: CDR1 MNHEY, CDR2 SVGEGT. In DNA, the CDR3 is TGTGCCAGCGTACCCGGGACAGCCAATGAGCAGTTCTTC. Its protein product is CASVPGTANEQFF.

Comments on this clonotype: One end of the junction varies from germline; a read error may be responsible. The V and J genes are TRBV30 and TRBJ1-4, with 10 bases lining up with TRBD1. The CDR3 is 14 amino acids. Germline V gene data show CDR1 as GTSNPN and CDR2 as SVGIG (reference sequence). This CDR3 is CAWIPRQGAEKQFF. The CDR3 region has the DNA TGTGCCTGGATCCCGAGACAGGGGGCTGAAAAACAGTTTTTT. The full variable domain, in which reference TRBV30 and TRBJ1-4 provide the parts outside the CDR3, is SQTIHQWPATLVQPVGSPLSLECTVEGTSNPNLYWYRQAAGRGLQLLFYSVGIGQISSEVPQNLSASRPQDRQFILSSKKLLLSDSGFYLCAWIPRQGAEKQFFGSGTQLSVL.

This clonotype turned up a few times. The V and J genes are TRBV9 and TRBJ2-5; 13 nucleotides match TRBD2. CDR1 is SGDLS and CDR2 is YYNGEE in the germline V gene. V was clipped by 4 bases and J by 5 bases; unmatched bases: 8. CDR3 length: 16 amino acids. This CDR3 reads CASSITSGGAGETQYF. For the CDR3, the DNA is TGTGCCAGCAGCATCACTAGCGGGGGGGCCGGTGAGACCCAGTACTTC.

At least ten counts were recorded for this clonotype. This CDR3 is CSARTRYSNQPQHF. The CDR3 nucleotides read TGCAGTGCTAGAACAAGGTATAGCAATCAGCCCCAGCATTTT. The V gene is TRBV20-1, the J gene TRBJ1-5; no definite D call. The CDR3 is 14 amino acids. Deletions cut 2 bases from V and 0 bases from J, with 8 bases between. The V gene's germline CDR1 is DFQATT and CDR2 SNEGSKA (reference sequence).

DNA of the CDR3: TGCAGTGCTCTCCCCGGGACATACTACGAGCAGTACTTC. Its protein is CSALPGTYYEQYF. The chain has TRBV20-1 and TRBJ2-7; TRBD1 is a possible D gene (6 bases). V was pared by 5 bases and J by 3 bases, with 14 bases between. The CDR3 is 13 residues long. Germline-derived CDR1 and CDR2 are DFQATT and SNEGSKA (reference sequence).